This T cell receptor beta chain was recorded in a study of graft-versus-host responses after intestinal transplantation. Overall study: In this cohort, recipients had multivisceral, liver-intestinal, or isolated intestinal transplants.

As for this clone: The antigen is undetermined.

CDR1 and CDR2 from the germline V gene are SGHVS and FNYEAQ. This CDR3 has 18 amino acids. V dropped 5 bases and J dropped 1; count of bases not matched to a gene: 12. Overall study findings and caveats: High graft-versus-host to host-versus-graft T cell clonal ratios marked allografts of patients with graft-donor macrochimerism. Marrow from the recipient contained GvH clones, some of which had appeared first in ileum or blood. Early post-transplant falls in HvG clones accompanied the peak levels of circulating GvH clones.

Using immunoSEQ multiplex PCR, the repertoire was profiled, and TCRdb retains in-frame clones only, with some absent. The sample contains tens of thousands of clones, about 92% of which appear only once. The chain uses TRBV7-6 and TRBJ2-1, with 9 bases that match TRBD2. The sample consisted of unstimulated CD8+ T cells sorted from spleen or lymph node cells, taken before intestinal transplant. This receptor was obtained from a human donor who received an intestinal transplant. The CDR3 reads CASSRRAGGPGSYNEQFF. The CDR3 coding sequence is TGTGCCAGCAGCCGTCGCGCGGGGGGGCCAGGGTCCTACAATGAGCAGTTCTTC.